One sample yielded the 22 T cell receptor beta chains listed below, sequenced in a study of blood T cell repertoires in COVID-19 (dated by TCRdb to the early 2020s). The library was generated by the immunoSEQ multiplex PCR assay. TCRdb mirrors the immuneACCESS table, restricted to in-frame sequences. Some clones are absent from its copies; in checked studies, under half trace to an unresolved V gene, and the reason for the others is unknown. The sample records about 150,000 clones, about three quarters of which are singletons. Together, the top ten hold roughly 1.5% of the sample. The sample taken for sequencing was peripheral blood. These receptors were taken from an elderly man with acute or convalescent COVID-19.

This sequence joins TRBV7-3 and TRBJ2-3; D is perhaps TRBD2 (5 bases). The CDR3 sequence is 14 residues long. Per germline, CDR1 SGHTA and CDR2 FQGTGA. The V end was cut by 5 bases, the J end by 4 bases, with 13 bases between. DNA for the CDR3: TGTGCCAGCAGCAAAAATAGCGCCGCAGATACGCAGTATTTT. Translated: CASSKNSAADTQYF.

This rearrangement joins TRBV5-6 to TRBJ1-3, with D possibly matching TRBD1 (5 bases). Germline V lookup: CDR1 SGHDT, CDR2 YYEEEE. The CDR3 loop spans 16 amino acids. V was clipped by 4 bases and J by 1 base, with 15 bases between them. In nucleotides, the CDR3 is TGTGCCAGCAGCCGGCGCGGGGGAGGGTCTGGAAACACCATATATTTT. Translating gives CASSRRGGGSGNTIYF.

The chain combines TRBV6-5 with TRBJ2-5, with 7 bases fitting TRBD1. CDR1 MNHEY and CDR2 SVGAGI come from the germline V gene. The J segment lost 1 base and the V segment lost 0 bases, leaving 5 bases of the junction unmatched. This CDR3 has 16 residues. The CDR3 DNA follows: TGTGCCAGCAGTTACTCACCCCGGACAGGCCAAGAGACCCAGTACTTC. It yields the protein CASSYSPRTGQETQYF.

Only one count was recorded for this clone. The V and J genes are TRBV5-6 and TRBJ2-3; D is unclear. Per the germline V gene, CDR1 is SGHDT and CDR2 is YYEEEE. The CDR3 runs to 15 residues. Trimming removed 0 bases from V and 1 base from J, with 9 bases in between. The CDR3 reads CASSLVGPGTDTQYF. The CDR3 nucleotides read TGTGCCAGCAGCTTGGTCGGTCCTGGCACAGATACGCAGTATTTT.

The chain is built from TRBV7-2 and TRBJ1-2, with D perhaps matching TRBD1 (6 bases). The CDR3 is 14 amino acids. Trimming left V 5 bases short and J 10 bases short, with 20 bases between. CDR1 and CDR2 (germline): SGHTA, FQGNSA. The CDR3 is CASSPSTGEAPYTF. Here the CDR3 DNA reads TGTGCCAGCAGCCCCTCGACAGGAGAAGCCCCCTACACCTTC.

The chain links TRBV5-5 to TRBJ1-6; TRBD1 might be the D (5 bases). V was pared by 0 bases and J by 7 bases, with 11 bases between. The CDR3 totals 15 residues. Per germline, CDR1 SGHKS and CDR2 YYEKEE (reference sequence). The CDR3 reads CASSLEARTNSPLHF. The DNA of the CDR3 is TGTGCCAGCAGCTTGGAAGCCAGGACAAATTCACCCCTCCACTTT.

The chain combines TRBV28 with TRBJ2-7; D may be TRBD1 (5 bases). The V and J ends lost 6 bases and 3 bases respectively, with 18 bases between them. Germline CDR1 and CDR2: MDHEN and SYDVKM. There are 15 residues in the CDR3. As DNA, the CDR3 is TGTGCCAGCAGGGAAGTAGGTAGGGGTCACTACGAGCAGTACGTC. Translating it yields CASREVGRGHYEQYV.

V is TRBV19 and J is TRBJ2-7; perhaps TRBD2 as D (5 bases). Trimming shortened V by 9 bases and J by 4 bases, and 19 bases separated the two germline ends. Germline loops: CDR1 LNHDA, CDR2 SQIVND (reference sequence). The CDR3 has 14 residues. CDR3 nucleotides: TGTGCCAGCACGAAAGGGTTCGGAGGTTACGAGCAGTACTTC. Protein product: CASTKGFGGYEQYF. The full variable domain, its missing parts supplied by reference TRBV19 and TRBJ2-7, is DGGITQSPKYLFRKEGQNVTLSCEQNLNHDAMYWYRQDPGQGLRLIYYSQIVNDFQKGDIAEGYSVSREKKESFPLTVTSAQKNPTAFYLCASTKGFGGYEQYFGPGTRLTVT.

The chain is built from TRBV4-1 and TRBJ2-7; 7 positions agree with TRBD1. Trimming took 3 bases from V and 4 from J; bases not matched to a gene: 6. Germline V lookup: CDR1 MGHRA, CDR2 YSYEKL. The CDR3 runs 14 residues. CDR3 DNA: TGCGCCAGCAGCCAGATAGGGGGCGGGTACGAGCAGTACGTC. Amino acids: CASSQIGGGYEQYV.

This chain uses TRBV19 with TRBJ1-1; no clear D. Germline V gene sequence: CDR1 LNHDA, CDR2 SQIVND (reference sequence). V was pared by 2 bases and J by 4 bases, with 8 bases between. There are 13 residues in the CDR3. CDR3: CASSIQRVTEAFF. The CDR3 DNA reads TGTGCCAGTAGTATACAGAGGGTCACTGAAGCTTTCTTT.

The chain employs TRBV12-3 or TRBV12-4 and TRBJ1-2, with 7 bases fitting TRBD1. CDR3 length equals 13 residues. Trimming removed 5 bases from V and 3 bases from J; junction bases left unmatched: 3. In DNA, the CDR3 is TGTGCCAGCAGTGACAGGGATGACTATGGCTACACCTTC. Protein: CASSDRDDYGYTF.

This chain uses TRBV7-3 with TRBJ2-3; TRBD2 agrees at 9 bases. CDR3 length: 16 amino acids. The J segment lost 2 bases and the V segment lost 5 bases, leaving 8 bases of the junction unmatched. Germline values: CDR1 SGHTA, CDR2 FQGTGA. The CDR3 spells CASSVSGTSFTDTQYF. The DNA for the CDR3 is TGTGCCAGCAGCGTGTCCGGGACTAGCTTCACAGATACGCAGTATTTT.

Here the CDR3 DNA reads TGTGCCAGCAGTGAAACTAGCGGGGTTAACACCGGGGAGCTGTTTTTT. It encodes CASSETSGVNTGELFF. The chain employs TRBV6-1 and TRBJ2-2; 10 bases match TRBD2. V lost 2 bases, J lost 2 bases, and 2 bases stayed unmatched. This CDR3 spans 16 amino acids. Germline assignment: CDR1 MNHNS and CDR2 SASEGT.

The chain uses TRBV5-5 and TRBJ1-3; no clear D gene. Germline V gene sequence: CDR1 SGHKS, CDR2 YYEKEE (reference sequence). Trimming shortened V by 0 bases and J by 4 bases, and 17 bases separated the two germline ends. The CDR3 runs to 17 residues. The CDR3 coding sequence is TGTGCCAGCAGCTTGGATCCCGGCCGAGGGAGGGGAAACACCATATATTTT. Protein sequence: CASSLDPGRGRGNTIYF.

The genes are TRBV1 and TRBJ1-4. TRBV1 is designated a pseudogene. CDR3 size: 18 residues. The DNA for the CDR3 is TGCACCAGCAGCCACCGCCTCCGGAGGGTAGTTACCAATGAAAAACTGTTTTTT. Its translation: CTSSHRLRRVVTNEKLFF.

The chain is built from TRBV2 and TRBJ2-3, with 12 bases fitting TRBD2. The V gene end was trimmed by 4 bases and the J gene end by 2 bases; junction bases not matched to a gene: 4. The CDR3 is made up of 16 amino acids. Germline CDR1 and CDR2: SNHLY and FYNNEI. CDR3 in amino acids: CASSGLAGAHTDTQYF. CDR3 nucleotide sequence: TGTGCCAGCAGTGGACTAGCGGGGGCCCACACAGATACGCAGTATTTT.

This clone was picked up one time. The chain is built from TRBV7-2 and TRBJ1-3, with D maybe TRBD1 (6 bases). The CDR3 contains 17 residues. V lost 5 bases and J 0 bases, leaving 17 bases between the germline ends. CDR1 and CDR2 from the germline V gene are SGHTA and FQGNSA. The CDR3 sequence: CASSPTPGTHSGNTIYF. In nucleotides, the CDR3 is TGTGCCAGCAGCCCCACCCCCGGGACACACTCTGGAAACACCATATATTTT.

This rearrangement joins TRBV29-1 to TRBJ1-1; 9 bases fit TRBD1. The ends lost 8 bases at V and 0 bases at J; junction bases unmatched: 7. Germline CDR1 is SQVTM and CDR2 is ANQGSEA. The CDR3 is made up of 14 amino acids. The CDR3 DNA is TGCAGCACCCGACAGGGGGGCTTGAACACTGAAGCTTTCTTT. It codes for CSTRQGGLNTEAFF. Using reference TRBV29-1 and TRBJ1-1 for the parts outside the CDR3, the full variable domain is SAVISQKPSRDICQRGTSLTIQCQVDSQVTMMFWYRQQPGQSLTLIATANQGSEATYESGFVIDKFPISRPNLTFSTLTVSNMSPEDSSIYLCSTRQGGLNTEAFFGQGTRLTVV.

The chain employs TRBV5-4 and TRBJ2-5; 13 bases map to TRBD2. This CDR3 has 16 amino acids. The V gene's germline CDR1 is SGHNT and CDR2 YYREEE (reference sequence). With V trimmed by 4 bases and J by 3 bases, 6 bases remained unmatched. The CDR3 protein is CASSRTSGGPEETQYF. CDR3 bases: TGTGCCAGCAGCCGGACTAGCGGGGGACCTGAAGAGACCCAGTACTTC.

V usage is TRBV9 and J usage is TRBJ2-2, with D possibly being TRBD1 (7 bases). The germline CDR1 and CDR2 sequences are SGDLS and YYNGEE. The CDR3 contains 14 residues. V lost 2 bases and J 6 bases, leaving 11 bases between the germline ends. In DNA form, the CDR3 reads TGTGCCAGCAGCGTCGACAGGGAGGCCGGGGAGCTGTTTTTT. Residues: CASSVDREAGELFF.

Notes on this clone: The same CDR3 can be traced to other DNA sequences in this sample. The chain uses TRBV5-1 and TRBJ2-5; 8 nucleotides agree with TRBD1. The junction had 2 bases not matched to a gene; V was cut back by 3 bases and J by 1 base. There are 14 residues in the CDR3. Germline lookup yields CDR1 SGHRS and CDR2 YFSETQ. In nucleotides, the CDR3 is TGCGCCAGCAGCTCGGGGACAGGCCAAGAGACCCAGTACTTC. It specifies CASSSGTGQETQYF.

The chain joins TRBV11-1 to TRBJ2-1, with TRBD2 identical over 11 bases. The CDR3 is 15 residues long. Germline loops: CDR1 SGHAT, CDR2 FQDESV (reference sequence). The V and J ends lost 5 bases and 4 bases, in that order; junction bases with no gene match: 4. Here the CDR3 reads CASSEGLADYNEQFF. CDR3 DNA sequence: TGTGCCAGCAGCGAGGGACTAGCGGATTACAATGAGCAGTTCTTC.